This T cell receptor (beta chain) was profiled in a study of T cell changes during pregnancy in multiple sclerosis. The CDR3 loop spans 14 amino acids. Unmatched junction bases numbered 8, after V lost 7 bases and J lost 6 bases. The germline gives CDR1 MNHEY, CDR2 SVGAGI. Sequenced by immunoSEQ multiplex PCR; TCRdb stores in-frame clones only, minus some. The sample holds about 31,000 clones, roughly 87% seen once. This chain joins TRBV6-5 and TRBJ1-2, with TRBD1 identical over 10 bases. This sequence originates from a female donor with multiple sclerosis, enrolled in a pregnancy study. This material consisted of CD8+ T cells from peripheral blood mononuclear cells, taken in the first trimester of pregnancy. The CDR3: CASTADRGSDGYTF. The CDR3 nucleotides are TGTGCCAGCACCGCGGACAGGGGGAGCGATGGCTACACCTTC.